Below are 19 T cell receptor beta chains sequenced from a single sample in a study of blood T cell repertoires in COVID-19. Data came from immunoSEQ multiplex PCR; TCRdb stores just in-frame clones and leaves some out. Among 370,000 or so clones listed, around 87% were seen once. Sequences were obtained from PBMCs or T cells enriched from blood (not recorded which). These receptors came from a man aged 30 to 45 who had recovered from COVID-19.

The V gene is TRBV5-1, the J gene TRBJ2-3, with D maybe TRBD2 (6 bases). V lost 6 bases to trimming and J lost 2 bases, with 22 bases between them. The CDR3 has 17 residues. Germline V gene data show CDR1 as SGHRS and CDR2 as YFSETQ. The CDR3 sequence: CASTLNGGVPATDTQYF. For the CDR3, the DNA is TGCGCCAGCACCTTAAATGGAGGGGTGCCGGCCACAGATACGCAGTATTTT.

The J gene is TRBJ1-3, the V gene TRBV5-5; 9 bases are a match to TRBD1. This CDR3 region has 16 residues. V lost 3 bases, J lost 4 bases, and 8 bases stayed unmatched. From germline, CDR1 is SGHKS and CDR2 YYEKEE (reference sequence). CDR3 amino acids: CASSSEQGATGNTIYF. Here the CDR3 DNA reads TGTGCCAGCAGCTCCGAACAGGGGGCGACAGGAAACACCATATATTTT. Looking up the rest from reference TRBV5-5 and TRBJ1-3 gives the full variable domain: DAGVTQSPTHLIKTRGQQVTLRCSPISGHKSVSWYQQVLGQGPQFIFQYYEKEERGRGNFPDRFSARQFPNYSSELNVNALLLGDSALYLCASSSEQGATGNTIYFGEGSWLTVV.

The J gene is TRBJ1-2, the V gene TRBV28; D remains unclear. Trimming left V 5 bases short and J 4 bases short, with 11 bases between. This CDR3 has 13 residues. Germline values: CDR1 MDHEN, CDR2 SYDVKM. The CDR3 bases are TGTGCCAGCAGTAGTGTAGGGAGCTATGGCTACACCTTC. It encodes CASSSVGSYGYTF.

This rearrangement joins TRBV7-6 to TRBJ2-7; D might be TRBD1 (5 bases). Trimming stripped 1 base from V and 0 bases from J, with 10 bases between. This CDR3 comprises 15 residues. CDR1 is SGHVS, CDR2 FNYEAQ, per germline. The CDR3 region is CASSLGVGASYEQYF. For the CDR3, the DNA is TGTGCCAGCAGCTTAGGGGTTGGGGCCTCCTACGAGCAGTACTTC.

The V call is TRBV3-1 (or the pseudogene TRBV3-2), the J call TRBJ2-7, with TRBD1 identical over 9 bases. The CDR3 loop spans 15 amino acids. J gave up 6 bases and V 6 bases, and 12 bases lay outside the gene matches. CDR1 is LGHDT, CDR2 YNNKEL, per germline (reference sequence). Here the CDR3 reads CASRRQPGQGGEQYF. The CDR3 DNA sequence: TGTGCCAGCAGACGACAACCGGGACAGGGCGGCGAGCAGTACTTC.

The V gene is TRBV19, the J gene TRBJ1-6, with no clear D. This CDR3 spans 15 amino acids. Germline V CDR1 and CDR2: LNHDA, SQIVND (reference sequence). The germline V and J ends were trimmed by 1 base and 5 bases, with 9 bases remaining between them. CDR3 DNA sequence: TGTGCCAGTAGTATAGGGCAAAATAATAATTCACCCCTCCACTTT. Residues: CASSIGQNNNSPLHF.

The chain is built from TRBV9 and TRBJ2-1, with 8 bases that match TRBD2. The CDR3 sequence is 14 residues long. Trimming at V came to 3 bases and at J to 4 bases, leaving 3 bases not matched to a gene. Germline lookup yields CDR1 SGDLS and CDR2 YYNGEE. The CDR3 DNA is TGTGCCAGCAGCGGGTCGGGGGGGTACAATGAGCAGTTCTTC. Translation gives CASSGSGGYNEQFF.

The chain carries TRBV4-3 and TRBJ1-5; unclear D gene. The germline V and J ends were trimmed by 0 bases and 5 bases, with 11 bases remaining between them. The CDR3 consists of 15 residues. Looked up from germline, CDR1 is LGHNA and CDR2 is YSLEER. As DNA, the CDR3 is TGCGCCAGCAGCCAAGAAACCGGGAAGGATCAGCCCCAGCATTTT. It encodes CASSQETGKDQPQHF.

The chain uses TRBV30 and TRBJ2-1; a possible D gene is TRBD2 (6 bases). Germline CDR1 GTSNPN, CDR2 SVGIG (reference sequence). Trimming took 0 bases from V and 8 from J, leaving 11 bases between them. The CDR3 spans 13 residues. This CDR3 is CAWSVPSSDEQFF. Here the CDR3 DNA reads TGTGCCTGGAGTGTACCCTCTAGCGATGAGCAGTTCTTC. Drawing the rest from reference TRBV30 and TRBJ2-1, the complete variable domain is SQTIHQWPATLVQPVGSPLSLECTVEGTSNPNLYWYRQAAGRGLQLLFYSVGIGQISSEVPQNLSASRPQDRQFILSSKKLLLSDSGFYLCAWSVPSSDEQFFGPGTRLTVL.

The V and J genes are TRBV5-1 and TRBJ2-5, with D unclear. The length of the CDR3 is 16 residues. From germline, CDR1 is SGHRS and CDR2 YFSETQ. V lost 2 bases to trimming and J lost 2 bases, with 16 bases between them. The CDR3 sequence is CASSFHGVQVQETQYF. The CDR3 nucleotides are TGCGCCAGCAGCTTCCACGGAGTACAAGTACAAGAGACCCAGTACTTC. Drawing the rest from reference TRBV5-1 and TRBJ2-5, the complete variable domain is KAGVTQTPRYLIKTRGQQVTLSCSPISGHRSVSWYQQTPGQGLQFLFEYFSETQRNKGNFPGRFSGRQFSNSRSEMNVSTLELGDSALYLCASSFHGVQVQETQYFGPGTRLLVL.

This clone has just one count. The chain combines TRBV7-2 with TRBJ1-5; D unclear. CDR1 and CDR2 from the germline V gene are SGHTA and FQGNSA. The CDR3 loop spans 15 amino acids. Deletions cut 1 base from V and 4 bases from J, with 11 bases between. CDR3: CASSLVRTQNQPQHF. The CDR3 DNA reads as TGTGCCAGCAGCTTAGTGAGGACTCAGAATCAGCCCCAGCATTTT.

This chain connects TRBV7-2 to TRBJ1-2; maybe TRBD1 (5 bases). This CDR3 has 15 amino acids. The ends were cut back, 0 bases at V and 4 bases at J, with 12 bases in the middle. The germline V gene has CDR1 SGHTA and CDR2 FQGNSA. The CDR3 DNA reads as TGTGCCAGCAGCTTAGCCGTCAGGGCTATCTATGGCTACACCTTC. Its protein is CASSLAVRAIYGYTF.

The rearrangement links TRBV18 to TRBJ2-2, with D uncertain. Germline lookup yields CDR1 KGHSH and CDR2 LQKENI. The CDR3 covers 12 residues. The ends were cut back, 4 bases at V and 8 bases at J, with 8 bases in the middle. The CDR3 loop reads CASSRTEGELFF. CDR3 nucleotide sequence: TGTGCCAGCTCACGAACCGAGGGGGAGCTGTTTTTT.

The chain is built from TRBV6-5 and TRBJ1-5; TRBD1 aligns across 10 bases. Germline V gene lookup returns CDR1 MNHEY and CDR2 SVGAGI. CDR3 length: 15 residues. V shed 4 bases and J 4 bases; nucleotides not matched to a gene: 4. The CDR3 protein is CASSSDRGRNQPQHF. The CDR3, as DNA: TGTGCCAGCAGTTCCGACAGGGGGCGGAATCAGCCCCAGCATTTT.

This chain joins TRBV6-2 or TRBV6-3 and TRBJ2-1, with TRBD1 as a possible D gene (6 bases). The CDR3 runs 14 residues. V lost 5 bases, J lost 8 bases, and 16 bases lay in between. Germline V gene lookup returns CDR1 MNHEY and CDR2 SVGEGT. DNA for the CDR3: TGTGCCAGCAGTGCCCCAGGGGTCCGACATGAGCAGTTCTTC. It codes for CASSAPGVRHEQFF.

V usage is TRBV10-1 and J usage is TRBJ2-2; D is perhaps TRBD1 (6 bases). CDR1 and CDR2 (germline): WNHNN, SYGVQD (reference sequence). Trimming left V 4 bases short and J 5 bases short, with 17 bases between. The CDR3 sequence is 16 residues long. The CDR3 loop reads CASSGPSFGQTGELFF. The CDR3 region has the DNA TGCGCCAGCAGTGGCCCTAGTTTCGGACAGACCGGGGAGCTGTTTTTT.

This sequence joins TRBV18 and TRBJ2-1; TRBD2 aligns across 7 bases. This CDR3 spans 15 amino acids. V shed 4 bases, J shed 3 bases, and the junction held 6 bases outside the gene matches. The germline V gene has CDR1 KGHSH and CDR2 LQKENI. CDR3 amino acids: CASSLRTSVYNEQFF. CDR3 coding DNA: TGTGCCAGCTCACTCCGGACTAGTGTCTACAATGAGCAGTTCTTC. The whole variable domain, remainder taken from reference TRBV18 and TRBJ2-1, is NAGVMQNPRHLVRRRGQEARLRCSPMKGHSHVYWYRQLPEEGLKFMVYLQKENIIDESGMPKERFSAEFPKEGPSILRIQQVVRGDSAAYFCASSLRTSVYNEQFFGPGTRLTVL.

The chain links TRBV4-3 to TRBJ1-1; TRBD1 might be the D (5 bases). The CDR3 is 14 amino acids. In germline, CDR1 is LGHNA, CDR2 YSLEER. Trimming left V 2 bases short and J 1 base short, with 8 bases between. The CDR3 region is CASSQTGGNTEAFF. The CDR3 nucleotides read TGCGCCAGCAGCCAAACGGGGGGGAACACTGAAGCTTTCTTT.

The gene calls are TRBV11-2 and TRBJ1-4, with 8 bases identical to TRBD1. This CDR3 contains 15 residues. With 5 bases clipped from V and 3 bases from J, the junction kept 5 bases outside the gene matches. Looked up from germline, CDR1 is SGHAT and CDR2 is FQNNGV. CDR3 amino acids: CASSLSGGPNEKLFF. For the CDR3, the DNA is TGTGCCAGCAGCCTATCAGGGGGCCCTAATGAAAAACTGTTTTTT.